The sequence of this T cell receptor (beta chain) was determined in a study of blood T cell repertoires in COVID-19. Clones were sequenced by immunoSEQ multiplex PCR, and TCRdb holds only the in-frame ones, with some missing. The table records around 250,000 clones, 84% of them present only once. CDR3 size: 14 residues. Trimming removed 3 bases at V and 3 bases at J, with 11 bases between. The germline V gene has CDR1 KGHSH and CDR2 LQKENI. The chain carries TRBV18 and TRBJ2-5, with D perhaps matching TRBD2 (6 bases). The source is a woman between 40 and 55 years old who had recovered from COVID-19. The specimen was peripheral blood. This CDR3 is CASSPTRVEETQYF. In nucleotides, the CDR3 is TGTGCCAGCTCACCGACTAGAGTTGAAGAGACCCAGTACTTC. Variable domain in full (rest from reference TRBV18 and TRBJ2-5): NAGVMQNPRHLVRRRGQEARLRCSPMKGHSHVYWYRQLPEEGLKFMVYLQKENIIDESGMPKERFSAEFPKEGPSILRIQQVVRGDSAAYFCASSPTRVEETQYFGPGTRLLVL.